This T cell receptor beta chain is drawn from a study of T cells in Graves' hyperthyroidism and ophthalmopathy (dated by TCRdb to about 2019). Background on the whole study: Peripheral blood was sampled at the time of initial diagnosis, prior to any treatment. Following sampling, methimazole starting at 30 mg daily was given to hyperthyroidism patients, and high-dose intravenous methylprednisolone was given to ophthalmopathy patients. TCR Vbeta CDR3 sequencing of approximately 140 peripheral blood samples (roughly 43 ophthalmopathy, 70 to 85 hyperthyroidism and approximately 17 progressor patients) is reported in the paper. For training and testing, the 110 or so patients in the discovery cohort were randomly divided in a 7:3 ratio. To identify distinguishing TCR V-J signatures, a discovery cohort of about 95 patients was used, comprising approximately 40 with Graves' ophthalmopathy and under 60 with stable Graves' hyperthyroidism. The study also compared thyroid tissue and blood T-cell repertoires from 6 or 7 Graves' hyperthyroidism patients. Prospective prediction of ophthalmopathy was tested in an independent validation cohort of 18 to 20 hyperthyroidism patients and some 17 patients who later progressed to ophthalmopathy.

This clonotype has a count of ten or more. Its antigen is not yet known. Qualities for individual bases were not recorded, and no much larger clone is one base off. Study-wide conclusions, independent of this receptor: Sample size was not statistically predetermined, and blinding of investigators to group allocation was not performed. In cross-validation, a model built on a 13 V-J signature told ophthalmopathy apart from stable hyperthyroidism with approximately 90% sensitivity and 81% to 82% specificity, and in testing the same model reached 80%/75%. Most expanded thyroid clonotypes (frequency above 0.001) were also detected in blood, suggesting blood repertoires may reflect thyroid immune responses. In validation, the model predicted progression to ophthalmopathy with approximately 71% sensitivity and roughly 75% specificity, a median of roughly seven months before onset.

The TCR beta CDR3 regions were amplified from the RNA transcripts. The TCR CDR3 was subjected to a first round of RT-PCR using the HTBI primer set and the Qiagen OneStep RT-PCR kit. The libraries were constructed in a second round of multiplex PCR and then size-selected and purified. The libraries were sequenced on an Illumina HiSeq2000 using paired-end 100 bp reads. The published analysis was carried out like this. SOAPnuke was used to process the raw data, throwing out any read that contained adapters or uncalled bases, had a mean Phred below 15, or lacked an exact constant-primer or identifier match. High-quality paired reads were merged using COPE v1.2.5, and each unique nucleotide sequence was defined as a clonotype. MiTCR v1.1 was used to align the clonotypes against IMGT TRBV, TRBD and TRBJ reference segments. The analysis was restricted to V-J combinations with a frequency above 0.0001, which together covered 99% to 99.2% of the repertoires. The TCS score was defined as F50 (clonal expansion) divided by E x V (chaos), with BLOSUM62-based TCRdist calculated between CDR3 peptides within each V-J. Welch's t-statistics and random forest reduced 514 V-J features to 13, which were used in a naive Bayes classifier (R e1071). The raw public reads went through TCRdb reprocessing: fastp at Q25, MiXCR clone calling, in-frame beta chains kept. Duplicate CDR3 protein sequences are folded into a single record with the most common DNA and genes. These V and J calls are TCRdb output, not the study's own analysis. The sample profile shows a few hundred thousand distinct CDR3 sequences; more than 12% of them were found once. Clones ranked in the top ten supply 13% of the sample.

The hyperthyroidism patients were between 18 and 65 years old and newly diagnosed, with a disease duration of less than 2 months. The study excluded patients with uncontrolled infections, other autoimmune diseases, pregnancy or lactation. Diagnoses relied on clinical symptoms, serum thyroxine and TRAb, thyroid ultrasound and orbital computed tomography. Blood from progressor patients was drawn when they were first diagnosed with hyperthyroidism, before any ophthalmopathy symptoms appeared. Ficoll-Paque density gradient centrifugation was used to isolate PBMCs from under 11 ml of fresh peripheral blood. Progressor patients were first diagnosed with Graves' hyperthyroidism and then developed ophthalmopathy during follow-up. Total RNA was extracted using Trizol reagent, and RNA quality was assessed on an Agilent 2100 Bioanalyzer. Taken from the germline V gene, the CDR1 and CDR2 loops are MNHNS and SASEGT. The CDR3 goes from the cysteine to the phenylalanine over 17 residues. Of all the DNA, just the CDR3 is kept, 51 bases in frame from base 1. V was cut back by 5 bases and J by 0 bases, leaving a gap of 18 bases between them.

The V gene is TRBV6-1 and the J gene is TRBJ2-3; TRBD1 is possibly the D segment (6 matching bases). The sequenced sample consisted of blood. This TCR derives from a woman aged 35 to 49 with Graves' hyperthyroidism that later progressed to Graves' ophthalmopathy. The nucleotide sequence reads as follows: TGTGCCAGCAGTATTGGATTGGACAGCACTAGCACAGATACGCAGTATTTT. Its protein is CASSIGLDSTSTDTQYF.